This T cell receptor beta chain was profiled in a study of response to subunit inactivated influenza vaccine. Worth noting for this clonotype: No antigen is known for it. One end of the junction varies from germline; a read error may be responsible.

Via MiXCR, TCRdb re-called the RT-PCR reads, giving one row per CDR3 protein. The repertoire holds about 540,000 distinct CDR3 sequences, with approximately 22% as singletons. Germline loops: CDR1 SEHNR, CDR2 FQNEAQ (reference sequence). The CDR3 spans 17 residues. Findings of the study overall: T cells newly recruited by each seasonal influenza vaccination are few, the authors suggested.

The same data also contributed to another study, on T cells expressing NK-cell markers. From that second work: The authors generated TCR beta cDNA through 5'RACE template switching with UMIs. Most of the eight sequenced donors tested HCMV-seropositive; one tested seronegative. Each of over 5 donors carried dominant NKG2C+ clonotypes accounting for roughly 1.0-7.5% of CD8+ T cells. Questions lingered over whether expanded NKG2C+ T cell clones were HCMV-specific.

The gene calls are TRBV7-9 and TRBJ2-1; D tentatively reads TRBD1 or TRBD2 (5 bases each). The sequencing here drew on CD4+ T cells sorted from PBMCs, taken about 13 days after vaccination. This sequence was found in a man aged 45 to 65 who received an inactivated influenza vaccine. The CDR3, as DNA: TGTGCCTGCAGCTTAGACCTTGGGGGAGTCGCCTACAATGAGCAGTTCTTC. Its protein is CACSLDLGGVAYNEQFF. Looking up the rest from reference TRBV7-9 and TRBJ2-1 gives the full variable domain: DTGVSQNPRHKITKRGQNVTFRCDPISEHNRLYWYRQTLGQGPEFLTYFQNEAQLEKSRLLSDRFSAERPKGSFSTLEIQRTEQGDSAMYLCACSLDLGGVAYNEQFFGPGTRLTVL.